The following is a T cell receptor (beta chain) sequence with its context. Trimming removed 1 base at V and 6 bases at J, with 7 bases between. The CDR3 runs 13 residues. The V gene's germline CDR1 is SGHNT and CDR2 YENEEA. This sample stems from a study of blood T cell repertoires in COVID-19. Here immunoSEQ multiplex PCR was the method, and the copy in TCRdb shows in-frame clones only, minus some. This table holds approximately 280,000 clones, 90% found once. V gene TRBV11-3 combines with J gene TRBJ2-1; possibly TRBD1 for D (6 bases). The sequencing input was PBMCs or T cells enriched from blood (not recorded which). The receptor was isolated from a woman aged 18 to 35 with acute COVID-19. The CDR3 reads CASSLVGANEQFF. As DNA, the CDR3 is TGTGCCAGCAGCTTAGTGGGGGCCAATGAGCAGTTCTTC.